Listed below are T cell receptor beta chains from one sample, sequenced in a study of shared clonotypes between healthy human individuals. Using immunoSEQ multiplex PCR, the repertoire was profiled, and TCRdb retains in-frame clones only, with some absent. Here the sample spans some 580,000 clones, more than 95% being singletons. The specimen was naive CD8+ T cells sorted from blood. Source of these receptors: a man between 25 and 39 years old in good health. Both conserved end residues are part of each CDR3. A D gene is named only where the DNA matches it firmly. Clone size appears in some rows only: once, few, many, or a class for an expanded clone.

TGTGCCAGCAGCGTGTCTAGCGAGCAGTTCTTC,CASSVSSEQFF,-,TRBJ2-1,-,TRBV9
TGTGCCAGCAGTTTAACAGGGAACCAACTGGATGGCTACACCTTC,CASSLTGNQLDGYTF,-,TRBJ1-2,-,TRBV27
TGTGCCATCAGTGAGTCGCCGGGGAAGGACTATGGCTACACCTTC,CAISESPGKDYGYTF,-,TRBJ1-2,-,TRBV10-3
TGCAGCGCCATGTCAGGACAGGGGGGCTACGAGCAGTACTTC,CSAMSGQGGYEQYF,-,TRBJ2-7,TRBD1,TRBV29-1
TGTGCCAGCTCTTCGGGGAATTCCTACGAGCAGTACTTC,CASSSGNSYEQYF,-,TRBJ2-7,-,TRBV6-5
TGTGCCAGCAGTTCTTTAAACAGGGCCAGCTACGAGCAGTACTTC,CASSSLNRASYEQYF,-,TRBJ2-7,-,TRBV28
TGTGCCAGCAGTTACGTATCCATAACCCTGACAGATACGCAGTATTTT,CASSYVSITLTDTQYF,-,TRBJ2-3,-,TRBV6-6
TGTGCCAGCAGCTCGCGTGCCTTAGAGACCCAGTACTTC,CASSSRALETQYF,-,TRBJ2-5,-,TRBV11-2
TGTGCCAGCAGTGAACGGGGAGTACTTCAGGGTGGGGTAACCCACGAGCAGTACTTC,CASSERGVLQGGVTHEQYF,-,TRBJ2-7,-,TRBV2
TGTGCCAGTAGTCAACGGACAGAAGAGACCCAGTACTTC,CASSQRTEETQYF,-,TRBJ2-5,-,TRBV19
TGTGCCAGCAGCGGTACACAGAACACCGGGGAGCTGTTTTTT,CASSGTQNTGELFF,once,TRBJ2-2,-,TRBV7-9
TGTGCCAGCAGCCTAAACATGGTTAGGGAGCAGTACTTC,CASSLNMVREQYF,-,TRBJ2-7,-,TRBV7-6
TGTGCCAGCAGACCGTTAACAGGGAGTCGAGCTTTCTTT,CASRPLTGSRAFF,-,TRBJ1-1,-,TRBV7-9
TGTGCCAGCAGAAATTATCCGGGACAGTTCCTCTCTGGGGCCAACGTCCTGACTTTC,CASRNYPGQFLSGANVLTF,-,TRBJ2-6,TRBD1,TRBV2
TGTGCTAGTGGTTTGGTACTGGGCGGGAGCTCCTACAATGAGCAGTTCTTC,CASGLVLGGSSYNEQFF,-,TRBJ2-1,TRBD2,TRBV12-5
TGTGCCAGCAGTACACAGGGGAGTAGTCAGCCCCAGCATTTT,CASSTQGSSQPQHF,-,TRBJ1-5,TRBD1,TRBV27
TGTGCCAGCAGTGAACCGAGACAGGCATATACGCAGTATTTT,CASSEPRQAYTQYF,-,TRBJ2-3,-,TRBV6-4
TGCAGCGTTGAAGACTGGCTATCGGCTAGCGGGAGTCGAGGTGAGCAGTTCTTC,CSVEDWLSASGSRGEQFF,-,TRBJ2-1,TRBD2,TRBV29-1
TGTGCCAGCAGCTTGGGGGACAGGGAATTTGAAGAGACCCAGTACTTC,CASSLGDREFEETQYF,-,TRBJ2-5,TRBD1,TRBV5-5
TGTGCCAGCAGCCACCCCGGACAGGGGGCAGGAGGCGCTGAAGCTTTCTTT,CASSHPGQGAGGAEAFF,-,TRBJ1-1,TRBD1,TRBV4-2
TGCGCCAGCAGCTTGGCTGGAGGTGAGGGTCAGGCCCAGTACTTC,CASSLAGGEGQAQYF,-,TRBJ2-5,-,TRBV5-1
TGTGCCAGTACAGACAGGACTTCCTACGAGCAGTACTTC,CASTDRTSYEQYF,-,TRBJ2-7,-,TRBV5-4
TGTGCCAGCAGCCAAGCGGGAGAGGGCTACGAGCAGTACTTC,CASSQAGEGYEQYF,-,TRBJ2-7,-,TRBV4-2
TGTGCCAGCAGTTCTGGACTAGCGGGTCTTGACGAGCAGTACTTC,CASSSGLAGLDEQYF,once,TRBJ2-7,TRBD2,TRBV7-9
TGTGCCAGCAGCCCTGACGGACTGAGCTCCTACGAGCAGTACTTC,CASSPDGLSSYEQYF,-,TRBJ2-7,-,TRBV9
TGTGCCAGCCAGGAGGCGGGAGGGGGGACAGATACGCAGTATTTT,CASQEAGGGTDTQYF,-,TRBJ2-3,TRBD2,TRBV2
TGTGCCAGCAGCCCCCGAGGCTTCTATGAGCAGTTCTTC,CASSPRGFYEQFF,once,TRBJ2-1,-,TRBV7-9
TGTGCCAGCAGCCAAGTGGCGGTTCTAGGAAACACCATATATTTT,CASSQVAVLGNTIYF,once,TRBJ1-3,-,TRBV14
TGTGCCAGCAGCCCCTGGGGGGGGCAGGGCGGGACCCAGTACTTC,CASSPWGGQGGTQYF,-,TRBJ2-5,-,TRBV11-2
TGTGCCAGCAGTTTCTCGGGTCAGGGTTCAGCTTTCTTT,CASSFSGQGSAFF,-,TRBJ1-1,-,TRBV6-5
TGTGCCAGCAGCTTGGCAGGCTCCTACGAGCAGTACTTC,CASSLAGSYEQYF,-,TRBJ2-7,-,TRBV5-6
TGTGCCAGCAGCCCCGGGACTAGCGGGAGGGGGTTTTACGGGGAGCTGTTTTTT,CASSPGTSGRGFYGELFF,-,TRBJ2-2,TRBD2,TRBV7-2
TGCGCCAGCAGCCACAGACAGGGGTACTACAATGAGCAGTTCTTC,CASSHRQGYYNEQFF,once,TRBJ2-1,TRBD1,TRBV4-3